The clone carrying this T cell receptor (beta chain) was picked up many times. The antigen is not known. The sample is drawn from a study of T cells in Graves' hyperthyroidism and ophthalmopathy. Study-level findings and limits: Most clonotypes expanded in the thyroid (above 0.001) were also present in blood.

The germline V gene has CDR1 KGHDR and CDR2 SFDVKD. Trimming took off 3 bases at V and 0 bases at J, with 8 bases between the two ends. The CDR3 length is 15 residues. Disease duration was under 3 months in the ophthalmopathy patients, who also had a Clinical Activity Score of at least 3 and a NOSPECS grade of at least 4. From RNA transcripts, TCR beta CDR3 regions were amplified. The study used the HTBI primer set for a first-round RT-PCR of the TCR CDR3. Each CDR3 protein is one row after TCRdb ran MiXCR on the multiplex PCR reads. The data show 350,000 or so distinct CDR3 sequences, 18% seen once. The sequenced sample consisted of blood. This TCR was recovered from a woman aged 40 to 49 with Graves' ophthalmopathy. The rearrangement joins TRBV24-1 to TRBJ2-4; D remains unclear. Written as DNA, the CDR3 is TGTGCCACCAGTGATACCAGTCTAGCCAAAAACATTCAGTACTTC. Its translation is CATSDTSLAKNIQYF.